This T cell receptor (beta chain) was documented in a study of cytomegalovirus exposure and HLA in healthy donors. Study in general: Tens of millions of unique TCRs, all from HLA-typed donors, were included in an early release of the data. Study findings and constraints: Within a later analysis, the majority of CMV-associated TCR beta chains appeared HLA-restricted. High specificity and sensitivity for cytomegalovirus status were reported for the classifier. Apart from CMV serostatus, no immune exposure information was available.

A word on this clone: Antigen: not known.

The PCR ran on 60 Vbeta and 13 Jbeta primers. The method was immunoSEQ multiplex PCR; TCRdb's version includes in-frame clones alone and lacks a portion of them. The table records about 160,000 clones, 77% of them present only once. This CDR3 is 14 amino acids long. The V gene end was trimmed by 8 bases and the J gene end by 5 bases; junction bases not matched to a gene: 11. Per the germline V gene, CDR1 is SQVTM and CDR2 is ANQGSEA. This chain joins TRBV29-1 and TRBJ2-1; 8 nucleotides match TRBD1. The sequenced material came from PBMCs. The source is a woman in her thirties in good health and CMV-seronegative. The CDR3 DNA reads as TGCAGCTCATTGCTGGACAGGGTGAACAATGAGCAGTTCTTC. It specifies CSSLLDRVNNEQFF.